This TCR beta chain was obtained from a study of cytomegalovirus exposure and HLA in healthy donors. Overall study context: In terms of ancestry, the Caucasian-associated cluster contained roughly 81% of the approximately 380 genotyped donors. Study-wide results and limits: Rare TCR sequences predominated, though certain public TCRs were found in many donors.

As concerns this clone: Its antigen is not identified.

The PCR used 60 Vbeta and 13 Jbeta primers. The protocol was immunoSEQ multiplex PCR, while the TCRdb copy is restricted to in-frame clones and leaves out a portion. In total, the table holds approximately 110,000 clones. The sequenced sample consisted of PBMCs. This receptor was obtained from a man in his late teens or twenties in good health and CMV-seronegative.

CDR3 amino acids: CASSLRRTYTGELFF. In nucleotides, the CDR3 is TGTGCCAGCAGTTTGAGGAGGACTTACACCGGGGAGCTGTTTTTT. The chain has TRBV28 and TRBJ2-2; tentatively, D is TRBD2 (5 bases). The CDR3 consists of 15 residues. With 3 bases removed from V and 3 bases from J, the gap between germline ends came to 11 bases. Germline CDR1 reads MDHEN; CDR2 reads SYDVKM.